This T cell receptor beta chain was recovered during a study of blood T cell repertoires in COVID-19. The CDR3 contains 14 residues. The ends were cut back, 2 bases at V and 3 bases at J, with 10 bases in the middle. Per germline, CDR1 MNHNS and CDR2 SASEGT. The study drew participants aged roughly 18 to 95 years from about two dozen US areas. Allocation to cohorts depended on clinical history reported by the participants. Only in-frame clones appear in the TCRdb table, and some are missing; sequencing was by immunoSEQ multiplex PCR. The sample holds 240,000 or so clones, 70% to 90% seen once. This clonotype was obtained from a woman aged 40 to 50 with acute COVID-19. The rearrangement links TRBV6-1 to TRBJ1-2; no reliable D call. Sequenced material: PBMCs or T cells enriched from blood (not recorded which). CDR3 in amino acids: CASSEPEQYYGYTF. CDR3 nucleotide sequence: TGTGCCAGCAGTGAACCCGAACAGTACTATGGCTACACCTTC.